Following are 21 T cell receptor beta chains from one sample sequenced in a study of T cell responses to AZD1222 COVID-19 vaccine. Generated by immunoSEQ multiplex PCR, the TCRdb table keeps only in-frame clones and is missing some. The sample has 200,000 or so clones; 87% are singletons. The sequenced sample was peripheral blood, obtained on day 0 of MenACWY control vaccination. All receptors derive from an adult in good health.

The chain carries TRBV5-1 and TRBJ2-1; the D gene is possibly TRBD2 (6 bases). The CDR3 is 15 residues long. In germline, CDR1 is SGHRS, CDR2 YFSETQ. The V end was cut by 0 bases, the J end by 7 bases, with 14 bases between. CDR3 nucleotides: TGCGCCAGCAGCTTGGGACGGGGGTCGTTGAATGAGCAGTTCTTC. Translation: CASSLGRGSLNEQFF.

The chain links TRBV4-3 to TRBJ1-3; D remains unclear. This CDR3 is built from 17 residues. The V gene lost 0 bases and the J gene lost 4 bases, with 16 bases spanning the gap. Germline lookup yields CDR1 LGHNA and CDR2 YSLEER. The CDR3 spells CASSQERGRIHGNTIYF. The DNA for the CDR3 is TGCGCCAGCAGCCAAGAGCGGGGAAGAATTCACGGAAACACCATATATTTT.

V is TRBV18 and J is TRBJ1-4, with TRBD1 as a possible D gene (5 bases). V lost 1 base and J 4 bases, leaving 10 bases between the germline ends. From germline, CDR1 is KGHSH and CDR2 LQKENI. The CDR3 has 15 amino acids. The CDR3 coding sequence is TGTGCCAGCTCACCACTGGGGCAGGGTAATGAAAAACTGTTTTTT. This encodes CASSPLGQGNEKLFF.

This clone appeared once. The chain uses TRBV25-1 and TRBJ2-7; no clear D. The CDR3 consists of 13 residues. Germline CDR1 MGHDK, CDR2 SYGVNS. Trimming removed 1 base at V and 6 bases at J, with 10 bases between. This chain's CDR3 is CASSESPRGEQYF. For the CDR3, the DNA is TGTGCCAGCAGTGAATCACCGCGTGGCGAGCAGTACTTC.

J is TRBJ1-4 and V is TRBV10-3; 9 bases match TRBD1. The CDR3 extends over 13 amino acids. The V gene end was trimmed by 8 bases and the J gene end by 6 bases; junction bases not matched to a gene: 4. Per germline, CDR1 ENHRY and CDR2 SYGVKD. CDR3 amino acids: CAISGTGYEKLFF. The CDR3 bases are TGTGCCATCTCCGGGACAGGGTATGAAAAACTGTTTTTT.

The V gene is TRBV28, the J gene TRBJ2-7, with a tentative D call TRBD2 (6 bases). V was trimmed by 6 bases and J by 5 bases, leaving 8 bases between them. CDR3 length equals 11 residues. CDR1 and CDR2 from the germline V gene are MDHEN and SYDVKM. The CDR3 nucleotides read TGTGCCAGCAGGCTAGCGAACGAGCAGTACTTC. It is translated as CASRLANEQYF.

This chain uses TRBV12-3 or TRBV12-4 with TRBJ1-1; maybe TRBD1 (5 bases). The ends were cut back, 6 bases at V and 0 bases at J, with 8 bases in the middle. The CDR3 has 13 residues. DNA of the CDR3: TGTGCCAGCAGAGACAGAATGAACACTGAAGCTTTCTTT. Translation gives CASRDRMNTEAFF.

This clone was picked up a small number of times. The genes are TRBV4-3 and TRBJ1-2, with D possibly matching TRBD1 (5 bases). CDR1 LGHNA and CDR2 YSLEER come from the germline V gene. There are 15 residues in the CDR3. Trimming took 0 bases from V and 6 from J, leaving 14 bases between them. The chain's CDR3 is CASSQDIGGIDGYTF. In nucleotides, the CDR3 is TGCGCCAGCAGCCAAGATATTGGGGGGATAGATGGCTACACCTTC.

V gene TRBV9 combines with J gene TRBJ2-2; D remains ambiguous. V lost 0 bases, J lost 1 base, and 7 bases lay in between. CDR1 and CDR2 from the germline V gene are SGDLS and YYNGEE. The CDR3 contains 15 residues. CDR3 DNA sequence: TGTGCCAGCAGCGTAGGGGGTTGGAACACCGGGGAGCTGTTTTTT. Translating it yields CASSVGGWNTGELFF.

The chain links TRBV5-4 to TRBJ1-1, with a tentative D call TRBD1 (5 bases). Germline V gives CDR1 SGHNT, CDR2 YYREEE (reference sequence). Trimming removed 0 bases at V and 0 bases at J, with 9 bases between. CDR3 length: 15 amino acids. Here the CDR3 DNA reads TGTGCCAGCAGCTTGGGGGGGTCGGTGAACACTGAAGCTTTCTTT. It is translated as CASSLGGSVNTEAFF.

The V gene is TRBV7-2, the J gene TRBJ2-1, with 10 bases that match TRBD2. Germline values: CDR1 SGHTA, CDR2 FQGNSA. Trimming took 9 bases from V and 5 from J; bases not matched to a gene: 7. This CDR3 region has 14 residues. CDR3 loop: CASERGGRDNEQFF. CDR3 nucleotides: TGTGCCAGTGAGCGGGGGGGCCGAGACAATGAGCAGTTCTTC.

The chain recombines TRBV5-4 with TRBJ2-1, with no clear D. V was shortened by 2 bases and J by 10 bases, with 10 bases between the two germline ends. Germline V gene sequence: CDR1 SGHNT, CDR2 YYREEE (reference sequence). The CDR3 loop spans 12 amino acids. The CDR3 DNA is TGTGCCAGCAGCTTATCTGGTCAGGAGCAGTTCTTC. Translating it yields CASSLSGQEQFF.

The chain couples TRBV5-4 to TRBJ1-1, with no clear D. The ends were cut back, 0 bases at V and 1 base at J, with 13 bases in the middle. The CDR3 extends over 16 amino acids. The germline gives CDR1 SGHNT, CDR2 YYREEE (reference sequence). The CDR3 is CASSLDGFMGNTEAFF. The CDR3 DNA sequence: TGTGCCAGCAGCTTGGACGGTTTTATGGGGAACACTGAAGCTTTCTTT.

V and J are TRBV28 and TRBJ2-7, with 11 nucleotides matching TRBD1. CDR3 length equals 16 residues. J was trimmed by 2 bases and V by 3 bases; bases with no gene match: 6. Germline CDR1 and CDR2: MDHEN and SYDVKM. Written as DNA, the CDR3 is TGTGCCAGCAGTTTCCAGGACAGGGGGCTCCCCTACGAGCAGTACTTC. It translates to CASSFQDRGLPYEQYF.

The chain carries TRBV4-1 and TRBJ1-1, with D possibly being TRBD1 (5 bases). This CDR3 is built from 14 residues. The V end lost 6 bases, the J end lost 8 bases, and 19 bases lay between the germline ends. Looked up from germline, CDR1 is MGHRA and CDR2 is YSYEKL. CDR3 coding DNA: TGCGCCAGCAGACAGCTCCTGGGACGGCCAGAAGCTTTCTTT. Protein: CASRQLLGRPEAFF.

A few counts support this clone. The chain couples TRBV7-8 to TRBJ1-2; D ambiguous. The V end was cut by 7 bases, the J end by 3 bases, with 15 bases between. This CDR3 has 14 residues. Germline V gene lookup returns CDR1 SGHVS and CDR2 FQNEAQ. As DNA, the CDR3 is TGTGCCAGCACCCCGATCGGGCCTTACTATGGCTACACCTTC. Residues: CASTPIGPYYGYTF.

This chain's CDR3 is CSVRTSGGLRSYNEQFF. CDR3 nucleotides: TGCAGCGTTCGGACTAGCGGGGGGCTCCGCTCCTACAATGAGCAGTTCTTC. The rearrangement links TRBV29-1 to TRBJ2-1, with 14 bases matching TRBD2. The CDR3 length is 17 residues. Germline-derived CDR1 and CDR2 are SQVTM and ANQGSEA. The V segment lost 5 bases and the J segment 0 bases; nucleotides outside the gene matches: 6.

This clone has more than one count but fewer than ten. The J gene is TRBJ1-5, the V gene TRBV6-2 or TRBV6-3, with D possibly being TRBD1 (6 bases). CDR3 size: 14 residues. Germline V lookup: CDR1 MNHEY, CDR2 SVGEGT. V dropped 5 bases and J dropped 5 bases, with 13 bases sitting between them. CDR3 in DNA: TGTGCCAGCAGTCCCCCAACAGGGTATCAGCCCCAGCATTTT. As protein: CASSPPTGYQPQHF.

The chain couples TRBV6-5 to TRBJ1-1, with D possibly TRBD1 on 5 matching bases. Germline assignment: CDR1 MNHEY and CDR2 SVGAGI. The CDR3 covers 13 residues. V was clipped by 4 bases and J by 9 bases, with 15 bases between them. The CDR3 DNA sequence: TGTGCCAGCAGTTTGTCGGCTGGGGCGAAAGCTTTCTTT. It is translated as CASSLSAGAKAFF.

CDR3 DNA sequence: TGTGCCAGCAGTTACAGTCAGGGACACGAGCAGTACTTC. It yields the protein CASSYSQGHEQYF. This chain links TRBV6-2 or TRBV6-3 with TRBJ2-7, with D tentatively TRBD1 or TRBD2 (5 bases each). V was clipped by 2 bases and J by 5 bases, with 10 bases between them. This CDR3 is built from 13 residues. CDR1 and CDR2 (germline): MNHEY, SVGEGT.

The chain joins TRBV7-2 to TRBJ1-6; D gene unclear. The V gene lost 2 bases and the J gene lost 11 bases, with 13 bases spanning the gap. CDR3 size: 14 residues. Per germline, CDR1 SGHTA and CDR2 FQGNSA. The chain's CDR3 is CASSLRPPPAPLHF. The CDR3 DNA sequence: TGTGCCAGCAGCTTACGACCCCCCCCTGCACCCCTCCACTTT.